This T cell receptor (beta chain) was recovered during a study of lymphopenia after photon versus proton radiotherapy. General study findings and limits: Photon-treated patients lost naive T cells and TCR diversity; proton-treated stayed stable. After the lymphocyte nadir, photon-treated repertoires showed oligoclonal expansion, especially of CD8+ Temra cells. Only patients who died were analyzed for survival; proton advantage is unproven.

Sequenced by immunoSEQ multiplex PCR; TCRdb stores in-frame clones only, minus some. This table has about 20,000 clones, approximately 85% appearing once. The CDR3 totals 14 residues. CDR1 and CDR2 (germline): SGHTA, FQGNSA. V was clipped by 5 bases and J by 0 bases, with 11 bases between them. As for this clone: Its specificity is not known.

The sequence was collected from a woman aged 50 to 60 with pancreatic cancer. The sample was peripheral blood, taken from a patient treated with photon-based radiotherapy. This chain connects TRBV7-2 to TRBJ2-7; D is unclear. In DNA, the CDR3 is TGTGCCAGCAGCCCAATGGCCTCCTCCTACGAGCAGTACTTC. This encodes CASSPMASSYEQYF.